Listed here are 12 T cell receptor beta chains from one sample, sequenced in a study of esophageal squamous cell carcinoma under preoperative chemotherapy. TCRdb processed the PCR reads anew with MiXCR; each CDR3 protein has one entry. The sample carries about 30,000 distinct CDR3 sequences, around 50% recorded once. As to time point: before preoperative PTX-NDP chemotherapy. This specimen was taken from a patient given preoperative chemotherapy. The receptors shown here come from a human donor with esophageal squamous cell carcinoma. The donor label of this sample is uncertain.

This clonotype was counted ten times or more. This chain uses TRBV12-3 or TRBV12-4 with TRBJ2-5, with 9 nucleotides matching TRBD2. Trimming took 3 bases from V and 11 from J; bases not matched to a gene: 7. The CDR3 contains 13 residues. The CDR3 loop is CASSLSSGTEQYF. CDR3 DNA sequence: TGTGCCAGCAGTTTGTCTAGCGGGACGGAGCAGTACTTC.

This clonotype was detected ten times or more. The V gene is TRBV7-9, the J gene TRBJ2-5; weak D call: TRBD2 (5 bases). The germline V gene encodes CDR1 SEHNR and CDR2 FQNEAQ (reference sequence). Trimming left V 1 base short and J 4 bases short, with 7 bases between. This CDR3 comprises 13 residues. The CDR3 region is CASSLELGETQYF. The CDR3 region has the DNA TGTGCCAGCAGCTTAGAACTAGGAGAGACCCAGTACTTC. Together with reference TRBV7-9 and TRBJ2-5, the CDR3 gives the full variable domain: DTGVSQNPRHKITKRGQNVTFRCDPISEHNRLYWYRQTLGQGPEFLTYFQNEAQLEKSRLLSDRFSAERPKGSFSTLEIQRTEQGDSAMYLCASSLELGETQYFGPGTRLLVL.

This clonotype has at least ten counts. CDR3 sequence: CASSGQGAVYEQFF. The CDR3 coding sequence is TGTGCCAGCAGCGGACAGGGGGCCGTCTACGAGCAGTTCTTC. The rearrangement joins TRBV6-1 to TRBJ2-1, with 11 bases lining up with TRBD1. Trimming at V came to 6 bases and at J to 10 bases, leaving 8 bases not matched to a gene. This CDR3 comprises 14 residues. Looked up from germline, CDR1 is MNHNS and CDR2 is SASEGT.

Notes on this clonotype: A read error may be the cause here, since a much bigger clone is one base away. V gene TRBV6-5 combines with J gene TRBJ2-1; D is ambiguous. The V gene lost 4 bases and the J gene lost 13 bases, with 11 bases spanning the gap. CDR1 MNHEY and CDR2 SVGAGI come from the germline V gene. The CDR3 is 11 residues long. The CDR3 region has the DNA TGTGCCAGCAGTTCGGGTGAGACCCAGTTCTTC. Its translation is CASSSGETQFF.

Worth noting for this clonotype: A read error may account for a junction end that differs from germline. The genes are TRBV7-6 and TRBJ2-3; D tentatively reads TRBD1 or TRBD2 (6 bases each). The CDR3 spans 15 residues. The germline V gene has CDR1 SGHVS and CDR2 FNYEAQ. The DNA for the CDR3 is TGTGCCCGCGGCTCGGGGGCCAGAGGCAAAGATACGCAGTACTTT. Translation: CARGSGARGKDTQYF.

As for this clonotype: The junction shows a germline mismatch at one end, possibly a read error. The chain joins TRBV7-6 to TRBJ2-5; a possible D gene is TRBD2 (5 bases). The germline V gene has CDR1 SGHVS and CDR2 FNYEAQ. This CDR3 region has 15 residues. CDR3 nucleotide sequence: TGTGCCGGGAGCTTCGCCGCCCGAGGCCAAGAGACCCAGTACTTT. Protein product: CAGSFAARGQETQYF.

Comments on this clonotype: The CDR3 does not end in the conserved phenylalanine or tryptophan, so this is likely a read error. The chain is built from TRBV7-2 and TRBJ2-5; D call uncertain. Trimming removed 4 bases at V and 4 bases at J, with 4 bases between. The CDR3 consists of 11 residues. CDR1 SGHTA and CDR2 FQGNSA come from the germline V gene. Here the CDR3 DNA reads TGTGCCAGCAGCTGGACAGAGACCCAGTACTGC. It yields the protein CASSWTETQYC.

This clonotype is judged large. V usage is TRBV7-4 and J usage is TRBJ2-5; 8 bases agree with TRBD1. Germline values: CDR1 SGHVT, CDR2 SQSDAQ. V lost 5 bases, J lost 2 bases, and 7 bases stayed unmatched. This CDR3 comprises 15 residues. CDR3 DNA sequence: TGTGCCAGCAGCCGTACGACAGGGGCTCAAGAGACCCAGTACTTC. Its protein is CASSRTTGAQETQYF.

This clonotype qualifies as medium-sized. The CDR3 nucleotides read TGTGCCAGCAGCTTAAGCGGGCCTTATTACGAGCAGTACTTC. Protein product: CASSLSGPYYEQYF. The rearrangement joins TRBV7-8 to TRBJ2-7; tentative D call: TRBD2 (6 bases). Germline CDR1 is SGHVS and CDR2 is FQNEAQ. The CDR3 loop spans 14 amino acids. V lost 2 bases to trimming and J lost 4 bases, with 12 bases between them.

In the case of this clonotype: At one boundary the junction diverges from the germline segment, which might be a read error. CDR3 coding DNA: TGTGCTAGCAGCTTTGGACTAGCGGGAACAGGGGCGCTGTATTTT. It translates to CASSFGLAGTGALYF. The gene calls are TRBV7-7 and TRBJ2-2; TRBD2 matches at 12 bases. Germline CDR1 is SSHAT and CDR2 is FNYEAQ (reference sequence). The CDR3 runs to 15 residues. The full variable domain, completed using reference TRBV7-7 and TRBJ2-2, is GAGVSQSPRYKVTKRGQDVTLRCDPISSHATLYWYQQALGQGPEFLTYFNYEAQPDKSGLPSDRFSAERPEGSISTLTIQRTEQRDSAMYRCASSFGLAGTGALYFGEGSRLTVL.

This clonotype was recorded many times. The chain joins TRBV7-9 to TRBJ2-1; TRBD1 matches at 10 bases. Germline V gene lookup returns CDR1 SEHNR and CDR2 FQNEAQ (reference sequence). This CDR3 spans 15 amino acids. The junction had 6 bases not matched to a gene; V was cut back by 4 bases and J by 6 bases. The CDR3 nucleotides read TGTGCCAGCAGCTCCGGGACAGGGGTTACCAATGAGCAGTTCTTC. It translates to CASSSGTGVTNEQFF.

The V call is TRBV4-1, the J call TRBJ2-3; D not resolved. The V and J ends lost 0 bases and 5 bases respectively, with 6 bases between them. The germline CDR1 and CDR2 sequences are MGHRA and YSYEKL. The CDR3 contains 13 residues. The CDR3 region has the DNA TGCGCCAGCAGCCAAGATCTTGGAGATACGCAGTATTTT. Translating it yields CASSQDLGDTQYF.